This TCR beta chain was observed in a study of blood T cell repertoires in COVID-19. This CDR3 has 16 residues. Germline-derived CDR1 and CDR2 are MGHRA and YSYEKL. J was trimmed by 6 bases and V by 3 bases; bases with no gene match: 10. The repertoire was sequenced with immunoSEQ multiplex PCR; TCRdb's copy has only in-frame clones and lacks some. The table has 300,000 to 400,000 clones, roughly 88% seen once; the top ten hold 1.5% to 2%. This chain joins TRBV4-1 and TRBJ1-2, with 10 bases lining up with TRBD1. Sequencing was carried out using peripheral blood. The source is a woman in her 30s with COVID-19, enrolled during active disease. CDR3 loop: CASSQPGQGVGHGYTF. Here the CDR3 DNA reads TGCGCCAGCAGCCAGCCCGGACAGGGGGTGGGTCATGGCTACACCTTC.